This TCR beta chain comes out of a study of blood T cell repertoires in COVID-19 (dated by TCRdb to about 2020). For the study in its entirety: Collaborator samples came from the United States, Italy and Spain and covered acute and convalescent phases of COVID-19. Subjects who had been exposed to COVID-19, were actively infected with it, or had recovered from it provided the deeply sampled blood TCRbeta repertoires that made up the dataset. The material from the prospective study consisted of cDNA or gDNA derived from T cells, B-cell-depleted T cells, or PBMCs. The repertoires were released in a freely available public database intended as a resource for research on the immune response to SARS-CoV-2. Samples came from the ongoing ImmuneRACE study (first 160 participants) plus 1,254 subjects from 6 global collaborators. The sample metadata nearly always contained a de-identified subject ID, COVID-19 status, age in years and sex. Where available, HLA class I and class II types were taken from metadata supplied by the sample provider and were not determined by assay-based typing.

Points on this clone: The antigen it recognizes is unknown. No base qualities exist here, and no much larger clone lies one base off it.

The immunoSEQ Assay, a bias-controlled multiplex PCR, was used to amplify TCRbeta CDR3 regions from genomic DNA. The paper's processing steps were these. Within the assay, amplification of reference gene primers was used to estimate how many nucleated cells each sample contained. To quantify the absolute abundance of each unique TCRbeta CDR3 rearrangement, sequence reads were collapsed and filtered. For each sample, productive Simpson clonality was calculated as the square root of Simpson's diversity index over productive rearrangements. TCRdb carries this immuneACCESS record with in-frame sequences only. Its versions omit some clonotypes, under half of them owing to an unresolved V gene in the studies checked, with the rest unexplained. The DNA was the basis for D and trimming; V, J and clone size are from that table. Counted in this sample were approximately 330,000 clones; roughly 87% of them appeared once. The top ten constitute around 9.9% of the sample.

The germline V gene (reference sequence) provides CDR1 LGHDT and CDR2 YNNKEL. The CDR3 runs 11 residues from the cysteine to the phenylalanine. Only the CDR3 part of the read is kept: 33 bases, read in frame from the first base. Trimming takes 7 bases from V and 2 bases from J, and the germline ends sit 5 bases apart. One collaborating source in Seattle enrolled patients while the patients were actively infected and followed the patients over time throughout the course of disease. Each collaborating institution followed its own protocols to collect whole blood in K2EDTA tubes. For TCRbeta analysis, collaborators shipped samples as frozen whole blood, isolated PBMCs, or DNA extracted from either of those sample types. Study-wide findings and limitations: The amount of clinical and demographic metadata varied by source and participant and was provided uncurated.

This sequence uses TRBV3-1 (or the pseudogene TRBV3-2) and TRBJ1-2, with the D gene too uncertain to name. The sequencing input was peripheral blood. This receptor was taken from a man between 25 and 39 years old with COVID-19, enrolled during active disease. The bases read TGTGCCAGCACCGGGAACTATGGCTACACCTTC. This yields the protein CASTGNYGYTF.